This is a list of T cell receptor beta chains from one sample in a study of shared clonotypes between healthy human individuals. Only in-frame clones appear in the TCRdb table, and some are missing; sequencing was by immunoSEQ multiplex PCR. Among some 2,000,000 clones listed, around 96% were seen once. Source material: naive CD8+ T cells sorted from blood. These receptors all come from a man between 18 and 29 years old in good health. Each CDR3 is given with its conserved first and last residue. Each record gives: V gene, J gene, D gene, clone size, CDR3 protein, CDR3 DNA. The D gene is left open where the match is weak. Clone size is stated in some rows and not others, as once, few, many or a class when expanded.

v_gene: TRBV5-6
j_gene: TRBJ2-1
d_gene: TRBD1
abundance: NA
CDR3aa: CASSLLGQGIVNEQFF
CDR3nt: TGTGCCAGCAGCTTGCTCGGACAGGGGATCGTAAATGAGCAGTTCTTC

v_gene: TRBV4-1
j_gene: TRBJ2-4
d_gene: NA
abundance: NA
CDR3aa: CASSQPGAGDLAKNIQYF
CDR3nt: TGCGCCAGCAGCCAACCTGGGGCAGGGGACCTAGCCAAAAACATTCAGTACTTC

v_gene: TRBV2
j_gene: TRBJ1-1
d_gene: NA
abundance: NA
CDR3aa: CASSDWSTEAFF
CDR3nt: TGTGCCAGCAGTGATTGGAGCACTGAAGCTTTCTTT

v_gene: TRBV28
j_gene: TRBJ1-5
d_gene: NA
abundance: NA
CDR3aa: CASSTYRNSGNQPQHF
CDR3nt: TGTGCCAGCAGTACATATCGGAATTCTGGCAATCAGCCCCAGCATTTT

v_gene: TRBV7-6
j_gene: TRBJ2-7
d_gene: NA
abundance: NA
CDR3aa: CASSQGGREQYF
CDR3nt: TGTGCCAGCAGCCAAGGGGGACGCGAGCAGTACTTC

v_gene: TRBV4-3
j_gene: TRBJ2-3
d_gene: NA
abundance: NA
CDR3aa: CASSPIMTLATDTQYF
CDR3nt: TGCGCCAGCAGCCCCATTATGACCCTAGCAACTGATACGCAGTATTTT

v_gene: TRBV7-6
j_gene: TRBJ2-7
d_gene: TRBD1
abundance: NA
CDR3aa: CASSLAPGQGSYEQYF
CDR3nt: TGTGCCAGCAGCTTAGCACCGGGACAGGGGTCCTACGAGCAGTACTTC

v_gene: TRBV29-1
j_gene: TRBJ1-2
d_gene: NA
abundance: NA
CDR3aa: CSVEDPRLISGYTF
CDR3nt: TGCAGCGTTGAAGATCCCCGGTTAATTAGCGGCTACACCTTC

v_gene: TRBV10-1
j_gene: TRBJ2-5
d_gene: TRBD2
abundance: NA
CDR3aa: CASSVRAGRGETQYF
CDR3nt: TGCGCCAGCAGTGTCCGGGCAGGGAGGGGAGAGACCCAGTACTTC

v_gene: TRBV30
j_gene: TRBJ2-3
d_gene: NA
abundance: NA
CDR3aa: CAWSLGAAGTDTQYF
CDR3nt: TGTGCCTGGAGTCTCGGAGCAGCCGGCACAGATACGCAGTATTTT

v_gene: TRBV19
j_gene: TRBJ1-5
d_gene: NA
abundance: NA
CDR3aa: CASSIGGGYQPQHF
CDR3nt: TGTGCCAGTAGTATAGGGGGGGGCTATCAGCCCCAGCATTTT

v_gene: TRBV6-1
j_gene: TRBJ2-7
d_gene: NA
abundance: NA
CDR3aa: CASSDLDSSYEQYF
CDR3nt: TGTGCCAGCAGTGATTTGGACAGCTCCTACGAGCAGTACTTC

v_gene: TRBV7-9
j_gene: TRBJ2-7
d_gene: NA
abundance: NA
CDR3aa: CASSTGYEQYF
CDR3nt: TGTGCCAGTTCCACTGGCTACGAGCAGTACTTC

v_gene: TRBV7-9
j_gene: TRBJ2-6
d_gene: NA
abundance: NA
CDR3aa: CASSDAGGGANVLTF
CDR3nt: TGTGCCAGCAGCGATGCAGGAGGTGGGGCCAACGTCCTGACTTTC

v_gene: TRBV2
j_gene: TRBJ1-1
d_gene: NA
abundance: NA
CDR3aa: CASSASGEGLNTEAFF
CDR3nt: TGTGCCAGCAGTGCGTCAGGGGAGGGTTTGAACACTGAAGCTTTCTTT

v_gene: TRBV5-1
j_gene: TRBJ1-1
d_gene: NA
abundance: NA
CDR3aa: CASSLAVVRGTEAFF
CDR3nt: TGCGCCAGCAGCTTGGCCGTAGTTCGGGGCACTGAAGCTTTCTTT

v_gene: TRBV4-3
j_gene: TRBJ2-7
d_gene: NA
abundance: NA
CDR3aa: CASSQDWTGHYEQYF
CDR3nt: TGCGCCAGCAGCCAAGATTGGACGGGCCACTACGAGCAGTACTTC

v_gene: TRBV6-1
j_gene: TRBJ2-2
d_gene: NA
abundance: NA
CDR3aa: CASSVLQGSSANTGELFF
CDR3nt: TGTGCCAGCAGTGTTCTACAGGGTTCCAGCGCGAACACCGGGGAGCTGTTTTTT

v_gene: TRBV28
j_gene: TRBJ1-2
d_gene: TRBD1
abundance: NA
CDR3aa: CATPTGQDYGYTF
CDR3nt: TGTGCCACTCCGACAGGGCAGGACTATGGCTACACCTTC

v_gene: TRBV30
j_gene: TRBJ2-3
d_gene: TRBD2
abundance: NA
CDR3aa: CAWSVGGGSLDTQYF
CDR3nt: TGTGCCTGGAGTGTTGGCGGGGGGAGTTTGGATACGCAGTATTTT

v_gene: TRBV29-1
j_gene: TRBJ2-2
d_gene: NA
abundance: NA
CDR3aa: CSTYRANTGELFF
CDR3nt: TGCAGCACCTATAGAGCGAACACCGGGGAGCTGTTTTTT

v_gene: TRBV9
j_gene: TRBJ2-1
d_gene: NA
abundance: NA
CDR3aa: CASSPGGNTEQFF
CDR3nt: TGTGCCAGCAGCCCTGGGGGCAACACTGAGCAGTTCTTC

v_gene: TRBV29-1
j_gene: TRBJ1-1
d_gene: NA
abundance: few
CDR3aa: CSVARGSYMNTEAFF
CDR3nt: TGCAGCGTCGCGAGGGGCAGTTATATGAACACTGAAGCTTTCTTT

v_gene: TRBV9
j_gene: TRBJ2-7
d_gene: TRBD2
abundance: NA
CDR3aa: CASSVGASGGTYEQYF
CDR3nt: TGTGCCAGCAGCGTAGGCGCCAGCGGGGGGACCTACGAGCAGTACTTC

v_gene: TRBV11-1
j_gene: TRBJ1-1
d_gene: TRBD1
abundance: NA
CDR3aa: CASSVGTGEMNTEAFF
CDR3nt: TGTGCCAGCAGCGTAGGGACAGGGGAGATGAACACTGAAGCTTTCTTT

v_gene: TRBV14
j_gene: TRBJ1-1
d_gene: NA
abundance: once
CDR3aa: CASSQDIRGLHTEAFF
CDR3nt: TGTGCCAGCAGCCAAGATATAAGGGGATTGCACACTGAAGCTTTCTTT

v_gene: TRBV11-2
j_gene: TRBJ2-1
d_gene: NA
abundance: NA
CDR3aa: CASRGTLYNEQFF
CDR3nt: TGTGCCAGCAGGGGGACTCTCTACAATGAGCAGTTCTTC

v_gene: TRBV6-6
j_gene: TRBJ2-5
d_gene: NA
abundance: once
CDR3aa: CASSYTSQGETQYF
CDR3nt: TGTGCCAGCAGTTACACCTCCCAGGGGGAGACCCAGTACTTC

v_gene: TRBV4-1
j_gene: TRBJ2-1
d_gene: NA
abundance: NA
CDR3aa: CASSQEKGPYNEQFF
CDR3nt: TGCGCCAGCAGCCAAGAAAAGGGTCCCTACAATGAGCAGTTCTTC

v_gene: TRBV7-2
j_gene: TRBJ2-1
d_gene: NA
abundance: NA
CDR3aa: CASSPNSGGDNEQFF
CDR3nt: TGTGCCAGCAGCCCTAACAGCGGAGGCGACAATGAGCAGTTCTTC

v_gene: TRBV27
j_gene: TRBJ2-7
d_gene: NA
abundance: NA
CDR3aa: CASSPGVYEQYF
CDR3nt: TGTGCCAGCAGTCCAGGGGTCTACGAGCAGTACTTC

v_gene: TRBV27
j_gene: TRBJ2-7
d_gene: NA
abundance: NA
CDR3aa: CASSLSWGLNHEQYF
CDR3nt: TGTGCCAGCAGTTTATCTTGGGGCTTGAACCACGAGCAGTACTTC

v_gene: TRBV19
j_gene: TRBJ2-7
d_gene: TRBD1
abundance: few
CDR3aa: CASSMSTGGVYEQYF
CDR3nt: TGTGCCAGTAGTATGTCTACAGGGGGCGTTTACGAGCAGTACTTC

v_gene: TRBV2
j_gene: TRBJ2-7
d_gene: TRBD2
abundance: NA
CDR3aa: CASRGGEGTYEQYF
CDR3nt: TGTGCCAGCAGGGGCGGGGAGGGCACCTACGAGCAGTACTTC

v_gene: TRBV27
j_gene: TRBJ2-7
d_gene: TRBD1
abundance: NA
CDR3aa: CASSATWTGTYDEQYF
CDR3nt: TGTGCCAGCAGTGCGACCTGGACAGGTACCTACGACGAGCAGTACTTC

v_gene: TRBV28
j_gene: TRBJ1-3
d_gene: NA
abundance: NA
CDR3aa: CASSLQGDYSGNTIYF
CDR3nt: TGTGCCAGCAGCTTACAGGGAGATTACTCTGGAAACACCATATATTTT

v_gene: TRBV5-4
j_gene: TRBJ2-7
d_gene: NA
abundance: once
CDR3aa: CASSRSGDGAYEQYF
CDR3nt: TGTGCCAGCAGCCGGTCGGGCGACGGGGCCTACGAGCAGTACTTC

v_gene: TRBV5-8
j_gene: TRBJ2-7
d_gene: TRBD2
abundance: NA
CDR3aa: CASSLARLAGDEQYF
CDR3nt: TGTGCCAGCAGCTTGGCCAGACTAGCGGGCGACGAGCAGTACTTC

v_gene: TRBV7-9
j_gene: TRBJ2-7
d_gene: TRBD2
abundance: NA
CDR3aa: CASSLVTSGTYEQYF
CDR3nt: TGTGCCAGCAGCTTAGTGACTAGCGGAACCTACGAGCAGTACTTC

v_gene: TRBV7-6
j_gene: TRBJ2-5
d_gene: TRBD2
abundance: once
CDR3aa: CASSSRTSVRETQYF
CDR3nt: TGTGCCAGCAGCTCGCGGACTAGCGTAAGGGAGACCCAGTACTTC

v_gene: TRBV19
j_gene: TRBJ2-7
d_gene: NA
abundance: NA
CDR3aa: CASSIVYSYEQYF
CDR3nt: TGTGCCAGTAGTATAGTTTACTCCTACGAGCAGTACTTC

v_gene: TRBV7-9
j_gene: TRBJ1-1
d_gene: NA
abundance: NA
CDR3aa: CASSLATAPAFF
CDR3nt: TGTGCCAGCAGCTTAGCGACCGCTCCAGCTTTCTTT

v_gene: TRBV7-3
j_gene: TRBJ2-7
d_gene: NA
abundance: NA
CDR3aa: CASSLGAGSYEQYF
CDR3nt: TGTGCCAGCAGCTTAGGGGCGGGCTCCTACGAGCAGTACTTC

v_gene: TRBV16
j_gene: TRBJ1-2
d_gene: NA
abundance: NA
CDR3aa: CASSNIRGGIFGYTF
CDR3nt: TGTGCCAGCAGCAACATACGGGGAGGGATCTTCGGCTACACCTTC

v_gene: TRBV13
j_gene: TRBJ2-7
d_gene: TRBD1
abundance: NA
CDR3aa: CASSPRTGWNEQYF
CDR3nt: TGTGCCAGCAGCCCTCGGACAGGGTGGAACGAGCAGTACTTC

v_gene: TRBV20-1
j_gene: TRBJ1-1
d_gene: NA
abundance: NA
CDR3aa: CSAEENTEAFF
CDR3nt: TGCAGTGCTGAGGAGAACACTGAAGCTTTCTTT